The 9 T cell receptor beta chains below all came from one sample that was sequenced in a study of response to subunit inactivated influenza vaccine. TCRdb reprocessed the RT-PCR reads with MiXCR, giving one entry per CDR3 protein. The sample contains 800,000 to 1,000,000 distinct CDR3 sequences, approximately 22% of which appear only once. Source: PBMCs from blood, taken 4 to 6 days after vaccination. These TCRs come from a man aged 50 or older who received an inactivated influenza vaccine.

The table lists this clonotype with many counts. This chain connects TRBV29-1 to TRBJ1-2; maybe TRBD1 (5 bases). The V end was cut by 6 bases, the J end by 7 bases, with 18 bases between. The CDR3 contains 13 residues. Germline V gene lookup returns CDR1 SQVTM and CDR2 ANQGSEA. CDR3 sequence reads: CSVRDSRRFGYTF. The CDR3 DNA sequence: TGCAGCGTCAGAGACAGTCGGAGGTTTGGCTACACCTTC.

The genes are TRBV4-1 and TRBJ2-5; TRBD2 matches at 7 bases. Trimming at V came to 1 base and at J to 2 bases, leaving 7 bases not matched to a gene. From germline, CDR1 is MGHRA and CDR2 YSYEKL. The CDR3 spans 16 residues. CDR3 DNA sequence: TGCGCCAGCAGCCAAGTCGTGGGGGGGGGACAAGAGACCCAGTACTTC. Its translation is CASSQVVGGGQETQYF.

The chain has TRBV28 and TRBJ2-7, with a weak D call TRBD1 (6 bases). Germline assignment: CDR1 MDHEN and CDR2 SYDVKM. The length of the CDR3 is 15 residues. Trimming took 6 bases from V and 7 from J, leaving 22 bases between them. CDR3 amino acids: CASSLGTLSSKEQYF. CDR3 nucleotides: TGTGCCAGCAGCCTCGGGACACTCTCGAGTAAGGAGCAGTACTTC.

CDR3 protein: CASSQGGSSAETQYF. In DNA, the CDR3 is TGTGCCAGCAGCCAGGGCGGGTCCAGTGCGGAGACCCAGTACTTC. The rearrangement joins TRBV11-2 to TRBJ2-5, with D tentatively TRBD1 or TRBD2 (5 bases each). Deletions cut 5 bases from V and 5 bases from J, with 18 bases between. The CDR3 runs to 15 residues. Germline CDR1 and CDR2: SGHAT and FQNNGV.

A few counts support this clonotype. The gene calls are TRBV27 and TRBJ2-1; D possibly uses TRBD1 or TRBD2 (5 bases each). Germline-derived CDR1 and CDR2 are MNHEY and SMNVEV (reference sequence). CDR3 length: 13 amino acids. Trimming stripped 6 bases from V and 7 bases from J, with 13 bases between. The CDR3 nucleotides read TGTGCCAGCAGACCCTCTTGGGGGAATGAGCAGTTCTTC. Protein sequence: CASRPSWGNEQFF.

This clonotype showed up many times. This rearrangement joins TRBV7-3 to TRBJ2-1; 7 positions agree with TRBD1. The CDR3 contains 15 residues. Trimming cost V 0 bases and J 8 bases; bases outside gene matches: 7. Germline CDR1 and CDR2: SGHTA and FQGTGA. This CDR3 reads CASSLTGQSTDEQFF. In DNA form, the CDR3 reads TGTGCCAGCAGCTTAACGGGACAGTCTACCGATGAGCAGTTCTTC.

This clonotype was observed many times. The chain links TRBV7-7 to TRBJ1-2; a possible D gene is TRBD1 (5 bases). Trimming cost V 5 bases and J 0 bases, with 10 bases left between them. Looked up from germline, CDR1 is SSHAT and CDR2 is FNYEAQ (reference sequence). This CDR3 contains 14 residues. The CDR3 here is CASSPLTANYGYTF. Written as DNA, the CDR3 is TGTGCCAGCAGCCCCCTGACAGCTAACTATGGCTACACCTTC. Combining the CDR3 with reference TRBV7-7 and TRBJ1-2 gives the whole variable domain GAGVSQSPRYKVTKRGQDVTLRCDPISSHATLYWYQQALGQGPEFLTYFNYEAQPDKSGLPSDRFSAERPEGSISTLTIQRTEQRDSAMYRCASSPLTANYGYTFGSGTRLTVV.

The CDR3 bases are TGTGCCAGCAGCCAAGATATGTTGGGGGCTGGAAACACCATATATTTT. Translating gives CASSQDMLGAGNTIYF. The V gene is TRBV3-1, the J gene TRBJ1-3; D may be TRBD1 (5 bases). CDR3 length: 16 residues. Germline CDR1 and CDR2: LGHDT and YNNKEL (reference sequence). Trimming removed 0 bases from V and 2 bases from J, with 11 bases in between.

The rearrangement links TRBV5-1 to TRBJ2-5; D unclear. CDR3 length: 13 amino acids. The V end was cut by 2 bases, the J end by 3 bases, with 8 bases between. Looked up from germline, CDR1 is SGHRS and CDR2 is YFSETQ. The chain's CDR3 is CASSLRNEETQYF. For the CDR3, the DNA is TGCGCCAGCAGCTTACGGAACGAAGAGACCCAGTACTTC.